The entry that follows covers one T cell receptor beta chain sequence. CD45RO negativity and positive selection for CCR7 defined naive CD8 cells, a population that excluded terminally differentiated effector memory CD45RA+ cells. Donors included only healthy HIV-negative adults lacking recent acute infections or vaccinations. The repertoire was sequenced with immunoSEQ multiplex PCR; TCRdb's copy has only in-frame clones and lacks some. The table includes around 1,900,000 clones, about 93% detected once. V gave up 5 bases and J gave up 2 bases, with 21 bases separating them. This CDR3 is built from 17 residues. Germline V gene data show CDR1 as MDHEN and CDR2 as SYDVKM. This sample is part of a study of shared clonotypes between healthy human individuals.

The V call is TRBV28, the J call TRBJ1-1, with D hard to call. Input material: naive CD8+ T cells from PBMCs. The TCR sequence derives from a man aged 18 to 29 in good health. Some clones in this sample may be carry-over from other donors' samples. CDR3 in amino acids: CASSGSTLSSLNTEAFF. CDR3 coding DNA: TGTGCCAGCAGTGGCTCAACCCTGAGCAGCCTTAACACTGAAGCTTTCTTT. The complete variable domain, with remaining parts taken from reference TRBV28 and TRBJ1-1, reads DVKVTQSSRYLVKRTGEKVFLECVQDMDHENMFWYRQDPGLGLRLIYFSYDVKMKEKGDIPEGYSVSREKKERFSLILESASTNQTSMYLCASSGSTLSSLNTEAFFGQGTRLTVV.